In this sample, the clone carrying this TCR beta chain turned up many times. This record comes from a study of T cells in Graves' hyperthyroidism and ophthalmopathy. V lost 1 base, J lost 0 bases, and 9 bases stayed unmatched. The CDR3 is 20 residues long. Germline V CDR1 and CDR2: SGHNT, YENEEA. Stable Graves' hyperthyroidism meant no ophthalmopathy progression within 18 months. Regions amplified from RNA transcripts were the TCR beta CDR3 regions. HTBI primers were used for first-round RT-PCR of the TCR CDR3. TCRdb recomputed calls from the multiplex PCR reads with MiXCR, one row per CDR3 protein. The profile shows about 480,000 distinct CDR3 sequences, approximately 15% of them singletons.

The clonotype originates from a woman between 18 and 30 years old with Graves' hyperthyroidism. The gene calls are TRBV11-3 and TRBJ2-1; 13 nucleotides agree with TRBD2. Sequencing was carried out using blood. The chain's CDR3 is CASSLVPSTSGRASYNEQFF. In DNA, the CDR3 is TGTGCCAGCAGCTTAGTCCCTTCTACTAGCGGGAGGGCCTCCTACAATGAGCAGTTCTTC.